Below are 28 T cell receptor beta chains sequenced from a single sample in a study of graft-versus-host responses after intestinal transplantation. Produced via immunoSEQ multiplex PCR; TCRdb's table is partial and in-frame only. The sample gives more than 9,500 clones, 60% to 85% of which show up once; around 35% is in the top ten. The sample in question was PBMCs, obtained roughly 74 weeks after intestinal transplant. The source of these receptors is a human patient who received an intestinal transplant, so some T cells may come from the graft donor.

The CDR3 loop reads CASSPPINSPLHF. CDR3 in DNA: TGTGCCAGCAGCCCCCCAATCAATTCACCCCTCCACTTT. J is TRBJ1-6 and V is TRBV11-2; D is undetermined. The CDR3 covers 13 residues. Germline lookup yields CDR1 SGHAT and CDR2 FQNNGV. With 5 bases removed from V and 7 bases from J, the gap between germline ends came to 9 bases.

The genes are TRBV6-4 and TRBJ2-3, with a possible D match to TRBD2 (7 bases). This CDR3 has 15 amino acids. The V gene lost 2 bases and the J gene lost 2 bases, with 11 bases spanning the gap. Germline V gene lookup returns CDR1 MRHNA and CDR2 SNTAGT. This CDR3 is CASSDGAGATDTQYF. The CDR3 coding sequence is TGTGCCAGCAGTGACGGGGCGGGGGCCACAGATACGCAGTATTTT.

V usage is TRBV5-1 and J usage is TRBJ2-7; 7 positions agree with TRBD2. This CDR3 is 13 amino acids long. CDR1 SGHRS and CDR2 YFSETQ come from the germline V gene. Unmatched junction bases numbered 3, after V lost 5 bases and J lost 1 base. CDR3 sequence (DNA): TGCGCCAGCAGTTCACTAGCGTCCTACGAGCAGTACTTC. Translated: CASSSLASYEQYF.

The CDR3 DNA reads as TGTGCCAGCCACAAGGGTCCCGGGACTAGTAGGTTGCCCCAGTACTTC. Amino acids: CASHKGPGTSRLPQYF. The chain links TRBV11-2 to TRBJ2-5; TRBD2 matches at 8 bases. CDR3 length: 16 amino acids. Germline V gene data show CDR1 as SGHAT and CDR2 as FQNNGV. The V gene end was trimmed by 8 bases and the J gene end by 9 bases; junction bases not matched to a gene: 20.

V and J are TRBV9 and TRBJ2-6; possible D gene TRBD2, 6 bases. V was trimmed by 7 bases and J by 2 bases, leaving 13 bases between them. Germline V gene sequence: CDR1 SGDLS, CDR2 YYNGEE. This CDR3 contains 15 residues. In nucleotides, the CDR3 is TGTGCCAGCGGACATAGGAGGGCTGGGGCCAACGTCCTGACTTTC. It encodes CASGHRRAGANVLTF.

The chain recombines TRBV10-3 with TRBJ2-4; 10 bases line up with TRBD1. The CDR3 spans 16 residues. The J segment lost 7 bases and the V segment lost 2 bases, leaving 8 bases of the junction unmatched. CDR1 is ENHRY and CDR2 is SYGVKD in the germline V gene. In DNA form, the CDR3 reads TGTGCCATCAGTGAGCACTGGACAGGGGGTGAGAACATTCAGTACTTC. It specifies CAISEHWTGGENIQYF.

V and J are TRBV6-4 and TRBJ1-6; 9 nucleotides agree with TRBD1. This CDR3 spans 14 amino acids. CDR1 MRHNA and CDR2 SNTAGT come from the germline V gene. V gave up 6 bases and J gave up 7 bases; unmatched junction bases: 4. Written as DNA, the CDR3 is TGTGCCAGCAGGGGGGACAGGGAGAATTCACCCCTCCACTTT. It yields the protein CASRGDRENSPLHF.

This chain connects TRBV7-1 to TRBJ2-7, with D perhaps matching TRBD1 (5 bases). TRBV7-1 is noted as an ORF with a role that remains uncertain. The CDR3 has 13 amino acids. V was shortened by 5 bases and J by 0 bases, with 8 bases between the two germline ends. The chain's CDR3 is CASSPTVSYEQYF. In DNA, the CDR3 is TGTGCCAGCAGCCCGACAGTCTCCTACGAGCAGTACTTC.

This clone turned up a few times. V is TRBV20-1 and J is TRBJ1-1; D is unresolved. CDR1 and CDR2 from the germline V gene are DFQATT and SNEGSKA (reference sequence). The CDR3 covers 11 residues. The V and J ends lost 4 bases and 4 bases respectively, with 7 bases between them. CDR3 sequence (DNA): TGCAGTGCTAAGGAGGTCACTGAAGCTTTCTTT. Its protein product is CSAKEVTEAFF.

The V and J genes are TRBV7-3 and TRBJ1-2, with 9 bases lining up with TRBD1. CDR1 is SGHTA and CDR2 is FQGTGA in the germline V gene. The V gene end was trimmed by 3 bases and the J gene end by 6 bases; junction bases not matched to a gene: 2. This CDR3 has 13 amino acids. CDR3 loop: CASSFGQGNGYTF. The CDR3 region has the DNA TGTGCCAGCAGCTTCGGACAGGGGAATGGCTACACCTTC.

The CDR3 sequence: CASSRTSMGAGELFF. The DNA of the CDR3 is TGTGCCAGCAGCCGGACTAGTATGGGCGCCGGGGAGCTGTTTTTT. The chain couples TRBV7-2 to TRBJ2-2; 7 positions match TRBD2. V dropped 5 bases and J dropped 6; count of bases not matched to a gene: 9. Per germline, CDR1 SGHTA and CDR2 FQGNSA. The CDR3 is 15 residues long.

The J gene is TRBJ2-7, the V gene TRBV4-2; D could derive from TRBD1 or TRBD2 (5 bases each). Germline CDR1 LGHNA, CDR2 YNFKEQ. CDR3 size: 14 residues. V was trimmed by 3 bases and J by 2 bases, leaving 11 bases between them. CDR3: CASSHPGRPYEQYF. In DNA, the CDR3 is TGTGCCAGCAGCCACCCGGGACGCCCCTACGAGCAGTACTTC.

This chain links TRBV4-1 with TRBJ1-2; possibly TRBD1 for D (6 bases). This CDR3 has 16 amino acids. Germline lookup yields CDR1 MGHRA and CDR2 YSYEKL. V lost 1 base to trimming and J lost 4 bases, with 16 bases between them. Here the CDR3 DNA reads TGCGCCAGCAGCCAAGCTATCACAGGGTCTCCCTATGGCTACACCTTC. Translating gives CASSQAITGSPYGYTF.

The chain uses TRBV19 and TRBJ1-5; no clear D gene. This CDR3 has 14 amino acids. Germline values: CDR1 LNHDA, CDR2 SQIVND (reference sequence). Trimming removed 1 base from V and 9 bases from J, with 13 bases in between. The CDR3: CASSIGVDGGPQHF. The CDR3 nucleotides are TGTGCCAGTAGTATAGGTGTGGACGGCGGGCCCCAGCATTTT.

This clone was recorded a few times. V usage is TRBV6-5 and J usage is TRBJ1-4; weak D call: TRBD1 (5 bases). Trimming removed 6 bases at V and 5 bases at J, with 16 bases between. This CDR3 comprises 15 residues. Looked up from germline, CDR1 is MNHEY and CDR2 is SVGAGI. For the CDR3, the DNA is TGTGCCAGCAGGCGGTGGGGGGGGGAGAATGAAAAACTGTTTTTT. This codes for CASRRWGGENEKLFF.

The chain has TRBV5-4 and TRBJ1-5; 9 nucleotides agree with TRBD1. CDR1 and CDR2 from the germline V gene are SGHNT and YYREEE (reference sequence). This CDR3 contains 15 residues. J was trimmed by 4 bases and V by 4 bases; bases with no gene match: 6. DNA for the CDR3: TGTGCCAGCAGCAGGGACAGGGCCTCAAATCAGCCCCAGCATTTT. It yields the protein CASSRDRASNQPQHF.

This rearrangement joins TRBV9 to TRBJ1-2; the D gene is possibly TRBD1 (5 bases). CDR3 length equals 13 residues. Trimming took 4 bases from V and 6 from J, leaving 13 bases between them. Germline lookup yields CDR1 SGDLS and CDR2 YYNGEE. In DNA form, the CDR3 reads TGTGCCAGCAGCCGTAGGGGTGGGGATGGCTACACCTTC. This translates into CASSRRGGDGYTF.

This clone was detected only once. The J gene is TRBJ2-1, the V gene TRBV30; maybe TRBD1 (6 bases). Germline loops: CDR1 GTSNPN, CDR2 SVGIG (reference sequence). CDR3 size: 11 residues. Trimming pared 2 bases from V and 10 bases from J, leaving 9 bases between. CDR3 nucleotides: TGTGCCTGGAGTCCCCAGGGGGAGCAGTTCTTC. This translates into CAWSPQGEQFF.

CDR3 region: CASSYGQGDGYTF. For the CDR3, the DNA is TGTGCCAGCAGTTACGGACAGGGCGATGGCTACACCTTC. V gene TRBV6-5 combines with J gene TRBJ1-2; 8 nucleotides agree with TRBD1. Germline V CDR1 and CDR2: MNHEY, SVGAGI. J gave up 6 bases and V 2 bases, and 2 bases lay outside the gene matches. The CDR3 is made up of 13 amino acids.

This sequence joins TRBV10-3 and TRBJ1-5; the D is unclear. The length of the CDR3 is 12 residues. Germline V lookup: CDR1 ENHRY, CDR2 SYGVKD. V lost 6 bases, J lost 4 bases, and 7 bases lay in between. Here the CDR3 DNA reads TGTGCCATCAGCGAAGGGAATCAGCCCCAGCATTTT. As protein: CAISEGNQPQHF.

The genes are TRBV10-3 and TRBJ2-5; 12 bases are a match to TRBD2. The CDR3 has 17 residues. The germline V gene has CDR1 ENHRY and CDR2 SYGVKD. V shed 3 bases, J shed 5 bases, and the junction held 10 bases outside the gene matches. CDR3 region: CAISDQASGRVWETQYF. The CDR3 DNA follows: TGTGCCATCAGTGATCAGGCTAGCGGGAGGGTCTGGGAGACCCAGTACTTC.

This clone was counted once. V usage is TRBV11-2 and J usage is TRBJ2-5, with D unclear. V was trimmed by 1 base and J by 5 bases, leaving 5 bases between them. This CDR3 has 12 residues. CDR1 is SGHAT, CDR2 FQNNGV, per germline. The CDR3 region has the DNA TGTGCCAGCAGCTTAGTTAGGGAGACCCAGTACTTC. It codes for CASSLVRETQYF.

This chain links TRBV7-2 with TRBJ2-5; TRBD2 matches at 8 bases. This CDR3 region has 14 residues. CDR1 and CDR2 from the germline V gene are SGHTA and FQGNSA. J was trimmed by 1 base and V by 5 bases; bases with no gene match: 3. The CDR3 protein is CASSIGLAQETQYF. The CDR3 DNA reads TGTGCCAGCAGCATCGGACTAGCCCAAGAGACCCAGTACTTC.

The V gene is TRBV9, the J gene TRBJ1-1; 7 bases are shared with TRBD1. The CDR3 totals 16 residues. Germline V gives CDR1 SGDLS, CDR2 YYNGEE. The V gene end was trimmed by 1 base and the J gene end by 4 bases; junction bases not matched to a gene: 10. Here the CDR3 DNA reads TGTGCCAGCAGCGTAAACTCCGGGAGGGGGCCCACTGAAGCTTTCTTT. Amino acids: CASSVNSGRGPTEAFF.

There are a few counts of this clone. The V call is TRBV7-9, the J call TRBJ1-2, with D possibly being TRBD1 (6 bases). This CDR3 comprises 14 residues. Trimming pared 4 bases from V and 4 bases from J, leaving 13 bases between. Germline V lookup: CDR1 SEHNR, CDR2 FQNEAQ (reference sequence). The CDR3 coding sequence is TGTGCCAGCAGCTCCTTAGGACAGTTCTATGGCTACACCTTC. This codes for CASSSLGQFYGYTF.

J is TRBJ2-2 and V is TRBV6-4, with 10 bases fitting TRBD1. The V gene end was trimmed by 4 bases and the J gene end by 3 bases; junction bases not matched to a gene: 2. The length of the CDR3 is 15 residues. Germline CDR1 is MRHNA and CDR2 is SNTAGT. The CDR3 here is CASSAGTGDTGELFF. In DNA, the CDR3 is TGTGCCAGCAGTGCTGGGACAGGGGACACCGGGGAGCTGTTTTTT.

The chain links TRBV14 to TRBJ2-5; D gene unclear. The length of the CDR3 is 13 residues. Germline CDR1 is SGHDN and CDR2 is FVKESK. V lost 0 bases to trimming and J lost 4 bases, with 6 bases between them. As DNA, the CDR3 is TGTGCCAGCAGCCAAGATTTTGTAGAGACCCAGTACTTC. This encodes CASSQDFVETQYF.

The J gene is TRBJ2-3, the V gene TRBV7-2; 10 bases match TRBD1. Germline V gene sequence: CDR1 SGHTA, CDR2 FQGNSA. With 3 bases clipped from V and 6 bases from J, the junction kept 3 bases outside the gene matches. This CDR3 spans 14 amino acids. CDR3 DNA sequence: TGTGCCAGCAGCTTCGGACAGGGGGGGGATACGCAGTATTTT. Amino acid sequence: CASSFGQGGDTQYF.